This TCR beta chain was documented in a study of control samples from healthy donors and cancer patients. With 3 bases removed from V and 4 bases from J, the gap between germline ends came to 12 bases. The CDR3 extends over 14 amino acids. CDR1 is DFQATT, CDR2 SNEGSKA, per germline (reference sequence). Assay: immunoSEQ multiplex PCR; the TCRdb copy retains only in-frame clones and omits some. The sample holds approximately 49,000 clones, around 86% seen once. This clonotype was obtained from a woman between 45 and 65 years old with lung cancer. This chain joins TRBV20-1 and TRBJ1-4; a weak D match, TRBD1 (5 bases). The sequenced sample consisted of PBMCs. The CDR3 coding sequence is TGCAGTGCTAGTTGGGGCGGAGATAATGAAAAACTGTTTTTT. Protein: CSASWGGDNEKLFF.